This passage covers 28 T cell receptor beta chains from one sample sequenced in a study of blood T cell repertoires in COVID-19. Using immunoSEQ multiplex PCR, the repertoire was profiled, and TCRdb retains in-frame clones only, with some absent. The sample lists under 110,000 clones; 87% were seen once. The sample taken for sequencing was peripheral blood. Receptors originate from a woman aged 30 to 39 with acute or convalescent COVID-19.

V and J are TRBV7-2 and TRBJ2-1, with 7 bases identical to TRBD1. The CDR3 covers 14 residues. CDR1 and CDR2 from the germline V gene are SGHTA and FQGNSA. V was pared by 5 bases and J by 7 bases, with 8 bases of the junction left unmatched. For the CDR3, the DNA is TGTGCCAGCAGCCCCGGACAGGCCAGGAATGAGCAGTTCTTC. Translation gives CASSPGQARNEQFF. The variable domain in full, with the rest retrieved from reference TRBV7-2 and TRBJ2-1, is GAGVSQSPSNKVTEKGKDVELRCDPISGHTALYWYRQSLGQGLEFLIYFQGNSAPDKSGLPSDRFSAERTGGSVSTLTIQRTQQEDSAVYLCASSPGQARNEQFFGPGTRLTVL.

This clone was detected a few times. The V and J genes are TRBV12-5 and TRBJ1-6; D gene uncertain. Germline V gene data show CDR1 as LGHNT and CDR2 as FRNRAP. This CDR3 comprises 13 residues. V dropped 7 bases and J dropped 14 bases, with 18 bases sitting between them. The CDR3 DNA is TGTGCTAGTGCCCTGGAGTCCGGAACGTCCCTCCACTTT. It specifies CASALESGTSLHF.

The CDR3 DNA follows: TGTGCCAGCAGCTTGAGCCCGATGGCCCAGTACTTC. This sequence encodes CASSLSPMAQYF. V usage is TRBV5-6 and J usage is TRBJ2-5, with D unresolved. The length of the CDR3 is 12 residues. V dropped 1 base and J dropped 9 bases, with 10 bases sitting between them. Germline values: CDR1 SGHDT, CDR2 YYEEEE.

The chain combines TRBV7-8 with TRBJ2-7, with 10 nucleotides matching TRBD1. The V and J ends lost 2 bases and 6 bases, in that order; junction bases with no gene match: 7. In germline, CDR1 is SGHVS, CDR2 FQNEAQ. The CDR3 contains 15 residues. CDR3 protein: CASSLYGTGDLEQYF. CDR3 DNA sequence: TGTGCCAGCAGCTTATACGGGACAGGGGACCTCGAGCAGTACTTC.

The CDR3 sequence: CASSLVRGTDTQYF. In nucleotides, the CDR3 is TGTGCCAGCAGCTTAGTGCGGGGGACAGATACGCAGTATTTT. The genes are TRBV7-9 and TRBJ2-3, with 7 positions matching TRBD2. Per the germline V gene, CDR1 is SEHNR and CDR2 is FQNEAQ (reference sequence). The CDR3 extends over 14 amino acids. V was pared by 1 base and J by 3 bases, with 1 base of the junction left unmatched. The whole variable domain, filled in from reference TRBV7-9 and TRBJ2-3, reads DTGVSQNPRHKITKRGQNVTFRCDPISEHNRLYWYRQTLGQGPEFLTYFQNEAQLEKSRLLSDRFSAERPKGSFSTLEIQRTEQGDSAMYLCASSLVRGTDTQYFGPGTRLTVL.

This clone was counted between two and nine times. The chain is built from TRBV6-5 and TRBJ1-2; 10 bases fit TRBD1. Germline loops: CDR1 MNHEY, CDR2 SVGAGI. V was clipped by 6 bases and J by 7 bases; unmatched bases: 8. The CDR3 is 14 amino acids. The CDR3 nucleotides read TGTGCCAGCAGCCCGGGACAGGGGAGGGGTGGCTACACCTTC. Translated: CASSPGQGRGGYTF.

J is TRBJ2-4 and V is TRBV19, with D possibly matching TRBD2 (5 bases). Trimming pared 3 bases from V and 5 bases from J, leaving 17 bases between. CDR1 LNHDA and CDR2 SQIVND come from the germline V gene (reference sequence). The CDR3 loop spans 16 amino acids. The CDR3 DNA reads TGTGCCAGTAGTATTCATTCTCGAGGGCCCCAAAACATTCAGTACTTC. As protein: CASSIHSRGPQNIQYF.

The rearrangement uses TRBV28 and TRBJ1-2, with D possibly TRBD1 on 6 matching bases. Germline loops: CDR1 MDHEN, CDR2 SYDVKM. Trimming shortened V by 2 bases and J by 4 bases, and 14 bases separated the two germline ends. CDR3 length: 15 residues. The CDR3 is CASSLPGTKSYGYTF. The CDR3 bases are TGTGCCAGCAGTTTACCGGGGACAAAGTCCTATGGCTACACCTTC.

The DNA for the CDR3 is TGTGCCAGCAGTCTCCGTCAGGGATCAAACTATGGCTACACCTTC. Translated, it gives CASSLRQGSNYGYTF. The V and J genes are TRBV27 and TRBJ1-2; TRBD1 is a possible D gene (5 bases). The ends were cut back, 5 bases at V and 2 bases at J, with 15 bases in the middle. CDR3 length: 15 amino acids. CDR1 and CDR2 (germline): MNHEY, SMNVEV (reference sequence).

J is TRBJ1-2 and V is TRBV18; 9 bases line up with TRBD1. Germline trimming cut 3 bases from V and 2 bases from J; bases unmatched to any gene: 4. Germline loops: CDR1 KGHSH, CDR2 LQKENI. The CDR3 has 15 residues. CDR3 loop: CASSPGTGLNYGYTF. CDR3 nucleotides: TGTGCCAGCTCACCCGGGACAGGGCTAAACTATGGCTACACCTTC.

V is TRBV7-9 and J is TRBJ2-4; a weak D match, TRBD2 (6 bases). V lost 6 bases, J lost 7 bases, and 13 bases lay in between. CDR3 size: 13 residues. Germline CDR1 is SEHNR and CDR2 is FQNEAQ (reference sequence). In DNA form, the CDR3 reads TGTGCCAGCAGTTTGGGGCGGGGTAACATTCAGTACTTC. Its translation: CASSLGRGNIQYF.

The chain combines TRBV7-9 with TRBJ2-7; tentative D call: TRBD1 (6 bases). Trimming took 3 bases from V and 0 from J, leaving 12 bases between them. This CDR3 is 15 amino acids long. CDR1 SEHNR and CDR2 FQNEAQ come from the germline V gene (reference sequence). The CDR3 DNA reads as TGTGCCAGCAGCTTCGGGGACATAGCCTCCTACGAGCAGTACTTC. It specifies CASSFGDIASYEQYF.

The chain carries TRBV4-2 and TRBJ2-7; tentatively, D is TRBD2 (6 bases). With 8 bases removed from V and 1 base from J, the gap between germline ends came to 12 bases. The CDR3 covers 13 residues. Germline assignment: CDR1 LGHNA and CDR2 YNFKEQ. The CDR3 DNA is TGTGCCAGCGCCCGCGGGGATTCCTACGAGCAGTACTTC. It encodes CASARGDSYEQYF.

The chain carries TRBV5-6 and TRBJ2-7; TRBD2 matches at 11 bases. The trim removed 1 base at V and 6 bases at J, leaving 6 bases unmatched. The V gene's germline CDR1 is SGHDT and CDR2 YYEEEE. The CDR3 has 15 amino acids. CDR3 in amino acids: CASSLFGSGGVEQYF. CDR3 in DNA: TGTGCCAGCAGCTTGTTTGGTAGCGGGGGGGTCGAGCAGTACTTC.

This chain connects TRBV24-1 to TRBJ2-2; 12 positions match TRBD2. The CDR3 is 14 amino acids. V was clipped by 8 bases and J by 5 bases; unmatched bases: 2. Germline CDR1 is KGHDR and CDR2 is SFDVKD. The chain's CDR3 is CATTTSGGTGELFF. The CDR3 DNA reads TGTGCCACCACGACTAGCGGGGGTACCGGGGAGCTGTTTTTT.

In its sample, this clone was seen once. The CDR3 nucleotides are TGCGCCAGCAGCCCACGACCCAGAACAGGGGGTGCCTACAATGAGCAGTTCTTC. Protein product: CASSPRPRTGGAYNEQFF. The chain is built from TRBV5-1 and TRBJ2-1; TRBD1 matches 8 bases. The V gene end was trimmed by 4 bases and the J gene end by 2 bases; junction bases not matched to a gene: 14. Germline values: CDR1 SGHRS, CDR2 YFSETQ. CDR3 size: 18 residues.

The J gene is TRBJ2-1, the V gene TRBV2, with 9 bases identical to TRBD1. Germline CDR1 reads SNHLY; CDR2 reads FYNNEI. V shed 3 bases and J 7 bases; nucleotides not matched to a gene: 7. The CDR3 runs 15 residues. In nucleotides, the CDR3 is TGTGCCAGCAGTGAGGACAGGGGAGGGTGGAATGAGCAGTTCTTC. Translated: CASSEDRGGWNEQFF. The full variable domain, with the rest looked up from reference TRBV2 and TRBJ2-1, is EPEVTQTPSHQVTQMGQEVILRCVPISNHLYFYWYRQILGQKVEFLVSFYNNEISEKSEIFDDQFSVERPDGSNFTLKIRSTKLEDSAMYFCASSEDRGGWNEQFFGPGTRLTVL.

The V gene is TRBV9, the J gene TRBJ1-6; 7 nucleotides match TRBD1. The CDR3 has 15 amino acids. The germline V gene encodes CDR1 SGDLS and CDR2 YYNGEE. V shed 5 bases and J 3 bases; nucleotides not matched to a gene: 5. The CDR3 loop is CASSDRENYNSPLHF. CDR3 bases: TGTGCCAGCAGTGACAGGGAGAACTATAATTCACCCCTCCACTTT.

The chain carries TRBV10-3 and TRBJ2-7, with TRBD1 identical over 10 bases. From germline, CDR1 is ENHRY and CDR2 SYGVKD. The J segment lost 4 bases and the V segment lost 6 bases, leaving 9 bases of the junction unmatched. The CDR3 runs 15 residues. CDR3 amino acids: CAISGTGTGDYEQYF. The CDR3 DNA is TGTGCCATCAGCGGGACCGGGACAGGGGATTACGAGCAGTACTTC.

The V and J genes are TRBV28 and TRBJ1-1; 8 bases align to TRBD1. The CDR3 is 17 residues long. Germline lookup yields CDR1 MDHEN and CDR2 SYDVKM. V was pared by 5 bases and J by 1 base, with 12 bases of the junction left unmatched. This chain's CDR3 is CASSPRTGTGPNTEAFF. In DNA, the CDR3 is TGTGCCAGCAGTCCCAGGACAGGGACTGGCCCGAACACTGAAGCTTTCTTT.

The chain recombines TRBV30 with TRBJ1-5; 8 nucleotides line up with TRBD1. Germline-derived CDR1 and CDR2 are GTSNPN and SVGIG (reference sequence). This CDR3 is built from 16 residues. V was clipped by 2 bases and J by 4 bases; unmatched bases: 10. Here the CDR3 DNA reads TGTGCCTGGAGTACTCGGACAGGGATTTTGAATCAGCCCCAGCATTTT. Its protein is CAWSTRTGILNQPQHF.

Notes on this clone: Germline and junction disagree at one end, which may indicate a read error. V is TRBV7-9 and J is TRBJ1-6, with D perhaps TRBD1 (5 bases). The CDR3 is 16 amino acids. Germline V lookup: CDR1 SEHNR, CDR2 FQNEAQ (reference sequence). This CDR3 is CASSPQGQGYSSPLHF. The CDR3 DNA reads TGTGCCAGCAGCCCGCAGGGTCAGGGTTATAGTTCACCCCTCCACTTT.

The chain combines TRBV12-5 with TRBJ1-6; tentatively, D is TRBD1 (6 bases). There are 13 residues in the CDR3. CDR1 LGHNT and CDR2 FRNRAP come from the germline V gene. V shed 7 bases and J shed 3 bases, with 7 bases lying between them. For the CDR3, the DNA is TGTGCTAGTGAGGGGGACTATAATTCACCCCTCCACTTT. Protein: CASEGDYNSPLHF.

CDR3 region: CASSLLGAGMGDTQYF. CDR3 nucleotide sequence: TGTGCCAGCAGCCTACTTGGGGCGGGGATGGGAGATACGCAGTATTTT. The chain uses TRBV7-3 and TRBJ2-3, with TRBD2 as a possible D gene (6 bases). V lost 5 bases to trimming and J lost 5 bases, with 20 bases between them. The V gene's germline CDR1 is SGHTA and CDR2 FQGTGA. The CDR3 covers 16 residues.

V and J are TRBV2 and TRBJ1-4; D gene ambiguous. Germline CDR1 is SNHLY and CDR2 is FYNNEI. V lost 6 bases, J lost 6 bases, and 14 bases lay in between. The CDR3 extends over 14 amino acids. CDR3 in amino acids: CASRVFAADEKLFF. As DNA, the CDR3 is TGTGCCAGCAGGGTCTTCGCCGCGGATGAAAAACTGTTTTTT.

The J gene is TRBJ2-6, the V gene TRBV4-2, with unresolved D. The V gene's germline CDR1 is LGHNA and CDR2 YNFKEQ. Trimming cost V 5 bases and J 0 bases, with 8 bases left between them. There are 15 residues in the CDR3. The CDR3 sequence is CASSSLISGANVLTF. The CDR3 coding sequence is TGTGCCAGCAGCTCTCTAATCTCTGGGGCCAACGTCCTGACTTTC.

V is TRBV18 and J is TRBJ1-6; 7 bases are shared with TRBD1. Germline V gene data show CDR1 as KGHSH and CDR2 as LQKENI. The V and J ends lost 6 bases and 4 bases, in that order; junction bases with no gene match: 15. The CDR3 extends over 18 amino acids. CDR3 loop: CASSPSPQGFAYNSPLHF. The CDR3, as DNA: TGTGCCAGCTCGCCGTCCCCACAGGGGTTTGCGTATAATTCACCCCTCCACTTT.

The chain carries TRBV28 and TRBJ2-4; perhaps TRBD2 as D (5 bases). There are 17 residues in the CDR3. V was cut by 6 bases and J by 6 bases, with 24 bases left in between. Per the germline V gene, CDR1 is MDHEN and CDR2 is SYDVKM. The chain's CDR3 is CASSGVKAWLDLNIQYF. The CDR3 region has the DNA TGTGCCAGCAGCGGTGTCAAGGCGTGGCTGGACTTAAACATTCAGTACTTC.